This record concerns one TCR beta chain sequence. No antigen is known for it. Sample treatment: approximately 9-day PBMC culture with coronavirus spike peptide pools or control peptides (ViraFEST assay). Expanded clonotypes were found by TCR sequencing after peptide-pool stimulation (ViraFEST). An Oncomine TCR Beta short-read assay was used to sequence the DNA from cultured CD4+ T cells. MiXCR was run by TCRdb on the PCR reads, yielding one entry per CDR3 protein. The sample has about 15,000 distinct CDR3 sequences; around half are singletons. These data originate in a study of vaccination and CD4 T cells after COVID-19. Looking at the study overall: The study collected post-vaccine samples a median about 71 days after dose two, with a range of 14 to 241.

CDR1 and CDR2 (germline): GTSNPN, SVGIG (reference sequence). The V gene end was trimmed by 0 bases and the J gene end by 6 bases; junction bases not matched to a gene: 4. This CDR3 is built from 13 residues. The TCR was taken from a human donor who had recovered from COVID-19. Sample: CD4+ T cells from blood, cultured in vitro. The V call is TRBV30, the J call TRBJ1-2; 7 nucleotides match TRBD1. The DNA for the CDR3 is TGTGCCTGGAGTGTACAAGGGGGCGATGGCTACACCTTC. This codes for CAWSVQGGDGYTF.